Listed below are T cell receptor beta chains from one sample, sequenced in a study of metastatic and nonmetastatic thyroid tumors. TCRdb re-called the PCR reads via MiXCR. The table includes some 21,000 clones, 28% detected once. The material sequenced was tumor tissue. The source of these receptors is a male donor with papillary thyroid cancer or a benign thyroid nodule (not recorded which). Some clones in this sample may be carry-over from other donors' samples. Both conserved end residues are part of each CDR3. A D gene is named only where the DNA matches it firmly. The size of a clone is reported for some rows only, either as once, few or many, or as a class for expanded clones.

J gene	clone size	V gene	D gene	CDR3 protein	CDR3 DNA
TRBJ1-6	medium-sized	TRBV28	TRBD1	CASSPGQYNSPLHF	TGTGCCAGCAGCCCGGGACAGTATAATTCACCCCTCCACTTT
TRBJ2-5	NA	TRBV6-1	NA	CASSEFPTTGEEETQYF	TGTGCCAGCAGTGAATTCCCTACAACAGGGGAGGAAGAGACCCAGTACTTC
TRBJ2-5	NA	TRBV15	NA	CATSLGPEETQYF	TGTGCCACCAGCTTAGGACCAGAAGAGACCCAGTACTTC
TRBJ2-1	NA	TRBV20-1	TRBD2	CSTTSGSNTYNEQFF	TGCAGTACGACTAGCGGGAGCAATACCTACAATGAGCAGTTCTTC
TRBJ1-3	NA	TRBV7-2	NA	CASSLYSGPDTIYF	TGTGCCAGCAGCTTATATTCCGGGCCAGACACCATATATTTT
TRBJ2-2	few	TRBV12-3/TRBV12-4	NA	CASSSGTNTGELFF	TGTGCCAGCAGTTCAGGGACAAACACCGGGGAGCTGTTTTTT
TRBJ2-7	few	TRBV28	TRBD1	CASSLSGGPYEQYF	TGTGCCAGCAGTTTGTCAGGGGGACCCTACGAGCAGTACTTC
TRBJ2-7	many	TRBV10-2	TRBD2	CASRDSGIASYEQYF	TGCGCCAGCAGAGATAGCGGGATTGCCTCCTACGAGCAGTACTTC
TRBJ2-7	NA	TRBV11-3	NA	CASSSTGMPYEQYF	TGTGCCAGCAGCTCGACAGGAATGCCCTACGAGCAGTACTTC
TRBJ2-5	few	TRBV5-6	TRBD2	CASSLVGAGGPGQETQYF	TGTGCCAGCAGCTTGGTAGGCGCGGGAGGGCCCGGGCAAGAGACCCAGTACTTC
TRBJ1-1	NA	TRBV19	NA	CASSPGTLNTEAFF	TGTGCCAGTAGCCCAGGGACTCTTAACACTGAAGCTTTCTTT
TRBJ2-7	medium-sized	TRBV5-1	NA	CASSLVPQGDYYEQYF	TGCGCCAGCAGCTTGGTCCCGCAGGGGGACTACTACGAGCAGTACTTC
TRBJ2-7	NA	TRBV28	NA	CASREDARSVQYF	TGTGCCAGCAGAGAAGATGCCCGTTCGGTGCAGTACTTC
TRBJ1-2	NA	TRBV5-1	TRBD1	CASSWGTGGFGGYTF	TGCGCCAGCAGCTGGGGGACAGGGGGTTTTGGTGGCTACACCTTC
TRBJ2-5	many	TRBV11-1	NA	CASSSTGLLGETQYF	TGTGCCAGCAGCTCCACGGGGCTCCTGGGGGAGACCCAGTACTTC
TRBJ1-5	few	TRBV28	NA	CASSLGRVDQPHHF	TGTGCCAGCAGTTTAGGAAGGGTGGATCAGCCCCATCATTTT
TRBJ2-1	few	TRBV20-1	NA	CSARGLLYNEQFF	TGCAGTGCTAGGGGTCTACTATACAATGAGCAGTTCTTC
TRBJ1-4	many	TRBV7-2	NA	CASSSRVLTGKLFF	TGTGCCAGCAGCTCCAGGGTTTTAACGGGAAAACTGTTTTTT
TRBJ2-7	NA	TRBV24-1	NA	CATSDLGLAGPPTVGEQYF	TGTGCCACCAGTGATTTGGGGCTAGCAGGACCCCCTACGGTCGGGGAGCAGTACTTC
TRBJ2-1	NA	TRBV24-1	NA	CATSEREGEQFF	TGTGCCACCAGTGAACGAGAGGGTGAGCAGTTCTTC
TRBJ1-4	many	TRBV28	TRBD1	CATEDDREEEKLFF	TGTGCCACCGAAGACGACAGGGAGGAAGAAAAACTGTTTTTT
TRBJ1-1	NA	TRBV6-1	NA	CASSHASGAGTEAFF	TGTGCCAGCAGTCACGCATCAGGGGCTGGGACTGAAGCTTTCTTT
TRBJ1-1	many	TRBV6-1	NA	CALIDTRNTEAFF	TGTGCCTTGATTGACACCCGGAACACTGAAGCTTTCTTT
TRBJ1-6	few	TRBV6-1	NA	CANITAFNSPLHF	TGTGCCAACATAACAGCGTTTAATTCACCCCTCCACTTT
TRBJ2-3	many	TRBV5-1	NA	CASSLRQGTDTQYF	TGCGCCAGCAGCTTGAGACAGGGCACAGATACGCAGTATTTT
TRBJ2-1	many	TRBV3-1	NA	CASSQGYNEQFF	TGTGCCAGCAGCCAAGGGTACAATGAGCAGTTCTTC
TRBJ1-6	many	TRBV7-2	TRBD1	CASSSRGQESSYNSPLHF	TGTGCCAGCAGCTCCCGGGGACAGGAGAGCTCCTATAATTCACCCCTCCACTTT
TRBJ2-7	few	TRBV12-3/TRBV12-4	NA	CASSPGGDYEQYF	TGTGCCAGCAGCCCAGGGGGGGATTACGAGCAGTACTTC
TRBJ2-7	NA	TRBV3-1	NA	CASSQEDTAYF	TGTGCCAGCAGCCAAGAGGACACAGCTTACTTC
TRBJ1-5	NA	TRBV6-2/TRBV6-3	TRBD1	CASSRGTDSQPQHF	TGTGCCAGCAGTCGGGGGACAGACAGTCAGCCCCAGCATTTT
TRBJ1-6	NA	TRBV5-6	NA	CASSLNGLFPISPLHF	TGTGCCAGCAGCTTGAACGGGCTTTTCCCTATTTCACCCCTCCACTTT
TRBJ2-7	medium-sized	TRBV5-5	NA	CASSLSAASSYEQYF	TGTGCCAGCAGCTTATCAGCGGCGAGCTCCTACGAGCAGTACTTC
TRBJ1-2	NA	TRBV6-1	NA	CAGYGGNLGGYTF	TGTGCCGGGTACGGGGGGAACCTAGGAGGCTACACCTTC
TRBJ2-5	many	TRBV19	NA	CASGQQETQYF	TGTGCCAGTGGACAGCAAGAGACCCAGTACTTC
TRBJ1-2	few	TRBV28	TRBD1	CASSLYGQGIYGYTF	TGTGCCAGCAGTTTATACGGACAGGGGATCTATGGCTACACCTTC
TRBJ2-2	few	TRBV6-2/TRBV6-3	NA	CASSLSPRQFANTGELFF	TGTGCCAGCAGTTTATCACCCAGGCAGTTCGCGAACACCGGGGAGCTGTTTTTT